This passage covers 9 T cell receptor beta chains from one sample sequenced in a study of T cell responses to AZD1222 COVID-19 vaccine. The method was immunoSEQ multiplex PCR; TCRdb's version includes in-frame clones alone and lacks a portion of them. The repertoire includes under 150,000 clones, about 88% of them detected once, and 28% sits in the top ten. This sample comprised peripheral blood, obtained on day 0 of AZD1222 vaccination. All receptors come from an adult in good health.

The chain joins TRBV7-8 to TRBJ1-4; D perhaps matches TRBD1 (5 bases). Germline V gene lookup returns CDR1 SGHVS and CDR2 FQNEAQ. This CDR3 comprises 14 residues. Trimming left V 5 bases short and J 8 bases short, with 15 bases between. CDR3 region: CASSGGVAVEKLFF. CDR3 bases: TGTGCCAGCAGCGGAGGGGTCGCGGTGGAAAAACTGTTTTTT.

The chain employs TRBV11-2 and TRBJ2-3; D is undetermined. V was shortened by 5 bases and J by 0 bases, with 6 bases between the two germline ends. Germline V gives CDR1 SGHAT, CDR2 FQNNGV. The CDR3 runs to 13 residues. CDR3: CASSTQSTDTQYF. CDR3 nucleotide sequence: TGTGCCAGCAGCACACAAAGCACAGATACGCAGTATTTT.

The gene calls are TRBV3-1 (or the pseudogene TRBV3-2) and TRBJ1-6; D possibly corresponds to TRBD1 (5 bases). The CDR3 runs 14 residues. The V and J ends lost 4 bases and 5 bases respectively, with 9 bases between them. Germline loops: CDR1 LGHDT, CDR2 YNNKEL (reference sequence). The DNA of the CDR3 is TGTGCCAGCAGCCGGGACGGGAATAATTCACCCCTCCACTTT. Protein: CASSRDGNNSPLHF.

The chain carries TRBV29-1 and TRBJ1-3; D not certain. Trimming pared 6 bases from V and 4 bases from J, leaving 7 bases between. Germline V gene data show CDR1 as SQVTM and CDR2 as ANQGSEA. The CDR3 spans 11 residues. In DNA form, the CDR3 reads TGCAGCGTCGGGGAGGGAAACACCATATATTTT. This sequence encodes CSVGEGNTIYF. The variable domain in full, with the rest retrieved from reference TRBV29-1 and TRBJ1-3, is SAVISQKPSRDICQRGTSLTIQCQVDSQVTMMFWYRQQPGQSLTLIATANQGSEATYESGFVIDKFPISRPNLTFSTLTVSNMSPEDSSIYLCSVGEGNTIYFGEGSWLTVV.

The J gene is TRBJ2-2, the V gene TRBV15; possible D gene TRBD1, 7 bases. The CDR3 is 16 amino acids. V dropped 0 bases and J dropped 5 bases, with 13 bases sitting between them. From germline, CDR1 is LNHNV and CDR2 YYDKDF (reference sequence). The CDR3 coding sequence is TGTGCCACCAGCAGAGAATTGACAGGGAGGACCGGGGAGCTGTTTTTT. It specifies CATSRELTGRTGELFF.

J is TRBJ1-2 and V is TRBV5-8; 7 bases align to TRBD1. CDR1 and CDR2 from the germline V gene are SGHTS and YDEGEE. The V segment lost 3 bases and the J segment 7 bases; nucleotides outside the gene matches: 12. CDR3 length: 15 amino acids. The CDR3 DNA is TGTGCCAGCAGCTGGGGACAGTCCCCCAGGAGTGGCTACACCTTC. This encodes CASSWGQSPRSGYTF.

This chain joins TRBV11-2 and TRBJ1-3; possibly TRBD1 for D (5 bases). This CDR3 comprises 13 residues. V lost 5 bases, J lost 9 bases, and 14 bases lay in between. The germline V gene has CDR1 SGHAT and CDR2 FQNNGV. The CDR3 is CASSLRIGGTIYF. For the CDR3, the DNA is TGTGCCAGCAGCCTAAGGATCGGGGGCACCATATATTTT.

The CDR3 DNA reads as TGCAGCGCGGGTCAGGTTGGGAATGAGCAGTTCTTC. It yields the protein CSAGQVGNEQFF. The chain employs TRBV29-1 and TRBJ2-1; unclear D gene. There are 12 residues in the CDR3. Germline V gene lookup returns CDR1 SQVTM and CDR2 ANQGSEA. V was clipped by 7 bases and J by 7 bases, with 14 bases between them.

V and J are TRBV29-1 and TRBJ1-2; D ambiguous. This CDR3 contains 13 residues. Germline loops: CDR1 SQVTM, CDR2 ANQGSEA. V was pared by 1 base and J by 3 bases, with 9 bases between. CDR3 residues: CSVEGTQDYGYTF. The CDR3 DNA sequence: TGCAGCGTTGAAGGGACGCAGGACTATGGCTACACCTTC.